Following are 5 T cell receptor beta chains from one sample sequenced in a study of blood T cells in healthy people across ages (dated by TCRdb to the mid-2010s). Receptor amplification or capture employed 5' RACE. Sequencing instrument: Illumina HiSeq 2500. A second PCR of 7 to 11 cycles was run with a J-beta primer mix and a sample-barcoded 5' primer. TCRdb ran its own pipeline on the public reads, namely fastp trimming at Q25 and MiXCR clone calling, and kept in-frame beta chains. Under each unique CDR3 protein, matching rows form one entry showing the most common genes and DNA. Recorded for this sample are about 1.1 million distinct CDR3 sequences; 35% to 40% of them occurred a single time. The ten top clones hold around 13% of the sample. Sequencing used blood. The receptors shown here come from a man younger than 35 in good health.

This clonotype appeared a few times. The chain employs TRBV27 and TRBJ1-6, with D unresolved. From germline, CDR1 is MNHEY and CDR2 SMNVEV (reference sequence). The length of the CDR3 is 15 residues. V was trimmed by 5 bases and J by 7 bases, leaving 15 bases between them. CDR3 amino acids: CASSTLSRGNSPLHF. The CDR3 DNA is TGTGCCAGCAGTACCCTCTCACGGGGAAATTCACCCCTCCACTTT.

The chain links TRBV27 to TRBJ2-2, with 8 bases identical to TRBD1. This CDR3 is 16 amino acids long. Germline V gene lookup returns CDR1 MNHEY and CDR2 SMNVEV (reference sequence). Trimming took 4 bases from V and 4 from J; bases not matched to a gene: 8. The DNA of the CDR3 is TGTGCCAGCAGTTCCAGGACAGGGTGGGTCACCGGGGAGCTGTTTTTT. Amino acid sequence: CASSSRTGWVTGELFF.

The sample holds a few counts of this clonotype. The V and J genes are TRBV4-1 and TRBJ2-4; D might be TRBD1 (6 bases). Per germline, CDR1 MGHRA and CDR2 YSYEKL. With 4 bases removed from V and 5 bases from J, the gap between germline ends came to 9 bases. The CDR3 consists of 13 residues. The CDR3 region is CASSPRTENIQYF. The DNA for the CDR3 is TGCGCCAGCAGCCCCCGGACAGAAAACATTCAGTACTTC.

V is TRBV20-1 and J is TRBJ1-1; TRBD1 matches 12 bases. This CDR3 is built from 13 residues. Germline trimming cut 1 base from V and 9 bases from J; bases unmatched to any gene: 3. The germline CDR1 and CDR2 sequences are DFQATT and SNEGSKA (reference sequence). CDR3 sequence reads: CSARGDRGRKAFF. In DNA form, the CDR3 reads TGCAGTGCTAGAGGGGACAGGGGGCGTAAAGCTTTCTTT.

This clonotype was observed a handful of times. The gene calls are TRBV4-2 and TRBJ2-3; no firm D call. V was trimmed by 4 bases and J by 0 bases, leaving 11 bases between them. The CDR3 spans 15 residues. Germline-derived CDR1 and CDR2 are LGHNA and YNFKEQ. The CDR3 bases are TGTGCCAGCAGCCCGAGACTCTCTAGCACAGATACGCAGTATTTT. Translating gives CASSPRLSSTDTQYF.